This T cell receptor (beta chain) comes out of a study of T cell responses to AZD1222 COVID-19 vaccine. TCRdb's table, derived via immunoSEQ multiplex PCR, lists solely in-frame clones and lacks some. This sample has roughly 120,000 clones, with about 87% found just once. The count of this clone is one. Its antigen is not identified. Study findings and constraints: White British donors predominated, females outnumbered males, and clonal diversity was possibly underestimated. With dominance at 160-218 and 743-854, vaccine-associated CD4 TCRs spanned spike. Following two doses of AZD1222, Spike-specific TCR breadth and depth rose. Unmutated variant regions reportedly attract nearly half of all spike-specific TCRs.

V lost 1 base, J lost 3 bases, and 17 bases lay in between. The V gene's germline CDR1 is SGHRS and CDR2 YFSETQ. The CDR3 length is 16 residues. This TCR was sampled from an adult in good health. This chain uses TRBV5-1 with TRBJ2-7; TRBD1 is a possible D gene (6 bases). The sequencing here drew on peripheral blood, taken on day 0 of AZD1222 vaccination. The CDR3 region has the DNA TGCGCCAGCAGCTTGAATCCTGGGACACGGAACTACGAGCAGTACTTC. The encoded protein is CASSLNPGTRNYEQYF.